Shown below are 20 T cell receptor beta chains from a single sample sequenced in a study of OX40 agonist ivuxolimab in advanced cancers. TCRdb's copy holds only in-frame clones and misses some; the assay was immunoSEQ multiplex PCR. The table has some 80,000 clones, about 83% seen once. The sequences come from CD4+ or CD8+ T cells sorted from blood, collected in a trial of the OX40 agonist ivuxolimab. The receptors originated from an adult with an advanced solid tumor such as melanoma, head and neck, liver or kidney cancer.

The chain joins TRBV2 to TRBJ1-1, with D unclear. Germline V gene data show CDR1 as SNHLY and CDR2 as FYNNEI. The CDR3 totals 16 residues. Trimming shortened V by 6 bases and J by 3 bases, and 20 bases separated the two germline ends. As DNA, the CDR3 is TGTGCCAGCAGGAGGTCGGCAGGATTAGCGGACACTGAAGCTTTCTTT. Translating it yields CASRRSAGLADTEAFF.

V usage is TRBV2 and J usage is TRBJ2-2, with D maybe TRBD1 (5 bases). Trimming shortened V by 8 bases and J by 5 bases, and 15 bases separated the two germline ends. This CDR3 has 14 amino acids. In germline, CDR1 is SNHLY, CDR2 FYNNEI. The CDR3 is CASVSQGITGELFF. DNA of the CDR3: TGTGCCAGCGTAAGCCAGGGCATAACCGGGGAGCTGTTTTTT.

The chain is built from TRBV4-2 and TRBJ1-1; TRBD1 aligns across 7 bases. Germline-derived CDR1 and CDR2 are LGHNA and YNFKEQ. Trimming cost V 2 bases and J 4 bases; bases outside gene matches: 7. The length of the CDR3 is 15 residues. The CDR3, as DNA: TGTGCCAGCAGCCAACCGGGACAGATACCCACTGAAGCTTTCTTT. Amino acid sequence: CASSQPGQIPTEAFF.

The CDR3 is CASSITTGVMNTEAFF. CDR3 nucleotide sequence: TGTGCCAGCAGCATAACGACAGGGGTCATGAACACTGAAGCTTTCTTT. The genes are TRBV21-1 and TRBJ1-1; the table calls TRBD1, which could not be checked here. TRBV21-1 is given as a pseudogene. The CDR3 sequence is 16 residues long.

The J gene is TRBJ1-1, the V gene TRBV6-1, with unresolved D. V dropped 5 bases and J dropped 0 bases, with 7 bases sitting between them. CDR3 length: 13 amino acids. Germline-derived CDR1 and CDR2 are MNHNS and SASEGT. The CDR3 nucleotides are TGTGCCAGCAGTTTGGACCTGAACACTGAAGCTTTCTTT. Its protein product is CASSLDLNTEAFF.

This clone was seen more than once but under ten times. The chain couples TRBV7-2 to TRBJ1-2, with unresolved D. The CDR3 is 15 amino acids. Trimming left V 5 bases short and J 6 bases short, with 19 bases between. Germline values: CDR1 SGHTA, CDR2 FQGNSA. The CDR3 DNA reads TGTGCCAGCAGCCCGACCCCCCCTGGTGGGCATGGCTACACCTTC. Residues: CASSPTPPGGHGYTF.

Only a few counts were recorded for this clone. The chain carries TRBV7-3 and TRBJ2-5; D is undetermined. V dropped 1 base and J dropped 1 base, with 4 bases sitting between them. This CDR3 has 13 residues. Germline V lookup: CDR1 SGHTA, CDR2 FQGTGA. The DNA for the CDR3 is TGTGCCAGCAGCTTAAACAGCCAAGAGACCCAGTACTTC. It encodes CASSLNSQETQYF.

The V and J genes are TRBV11-2 and TRBJ2-7, with 13 bases fitting TRBD2. CDR1 SGHAT and CDR2 FQNNGV come from the germline V gene. The V segment lost 5 bases and the J segment 0 bases; nucleotides outside the gene matches: 4. The CDR3 extends over 16 amino acids. The CDR3 DNA reads TGTGCCAGCAGCCGACTAGCGGGGGGCTCCTCCTACGAGCAGTACTTC. Protein: CASSRLAGGSSYEQYF. The full variable domain, rest sourced from reference TRBV11-2 and TRBJ2-7, is EAGVAQSPRYKIIEKRQSVAFWCNPISGHATLYWYQQILGQGPKLLIQFQNNGVVDDSQLPKDRFSAERLKGVDSTLKIQPAKLEDSAVYLCASSRLAGGSSYEQYFGPGTRLTVT.

V is TRBV29-1 and J is TRBJ2-1; D is possibly TRBD2 (6 bases). Trimming removed 3 bases at V and 5 bases at J, with 14 bases between. Germline assignment: CDR1 SQVTM and CDR2 ANQGSEA. This CDR3 spans 14 amino acids. This CDR3 is CSVEVVSGNNEQFF. The DNA for the CDR3 is TGCAGCGTTGAGGTGGTTAGCGGAAACAATGAGCAGTTCTTC.

This chain connects TRBV10-3 to TRBJ2-7; D might be TRBD1 (6 bases). This CDR3 spans 14 amino acids. CDR1 is ENHRY and CDR2 is SYGVKD in the germline V gene. V lost 3 bases, J lost 9 bases, and 18 bases lay in between. Written as DNA, the CDR3 is TGTGCCATCAGTGAAGGGAGTACAGGGCAGGTGCAGTACTTC. Its protein is CAISEGSTGQVQYF.

This clone was observed a single time. V and J are TRBV7-9 and TRBJ2-5; the D gene is possibly TRBD1 (6 bases). This CDR3 is 14 amino acids long. Trimming pared 5 bases from V and 4 bases from J, leaving 14 bases between. Per the germline V gene, CDR1 is SEHNR and CDR2 is FQNEAQ (reference sequence). The CDR3 sequence: CASSAGAGRETQYF. The CDR3 DNA reads as TGTGCCAGCAGCGCAGGGGCAGGTAGAGAGACCCAGTACTTC.

The chain employs TRBV7-6 and TRBJ2-7; D gene ambiguous. V lost 4 bases to trimming and J lost 3 bases, with 10 bases between them. The CDR3 sequence is 13 residues long. In germline, CDR1 is SGHVS, CDR2 FNYEAQ. The CDR3 nucleotides read TGTGCCAGCAGCTCAAACGAATACTACGAGCAGTACTTC. It specifies CASSSNEYYEQYF.

The J gene is TRBJ2-1, the V gene TRBV5-1; weak D call: TRBD2 (7 bases). The V gene lost 4 bases and the J gene lost 0 bases, with 11 bases spanning the gap. The CDR3 contains 15 residues. CDR1 and CDR2 (germline): SGHRS, YFSETQ. The CDR3 DNA sequence: TGCGCCAGCAGCGGGGGGGCGTCCTCCTACAATGAGCAGTTCTTC. Encoded protein: CASSGGASSYNEQFF.

This clone was seen a few times. V and J are TRBV11-2 and TRBJ2-2; D not certain. V was cut by 0 bases and J by 8 bases, with 7 bases left in between. Germline V CDR1 and CDR2: SGHAT, FQNNGV. There are 13 residues in the CDR3. The CDR3 here is CASSLDLSGELFF. The CDR3 DNA follows: TGTGCCAGCAGCTTAGATTTATCTGGGGAGCTGTTTTTT.

V gene TRBV5-6 combines with J gene TRBJ2-5; D perhaps matches TRBD2 (6 bases). This CDR3 has 16 amino acids. Germline CDR1 and CDR2: SGHDT and YYEEEE. V was shortened by 1 base and J by 1 base, with 14 bases between the two germline ends. This chain's CDR3 is CASSLIRDWVQETQYF. The CDR3 DNA reads TGTGCCAGCAGCTTGATTCGGGACTGGGTCCAAGAGACCCAGTACTTC.

This chain uses TRBV7-3 with TRBJ2-7; D may correspond to TRBD1 or TRBD2 (6 bases each). Trimming left V 1 base short and J 4 bases short, with 11 bases between. Germline V gene sequence: CDR1 SGHTA, CDR2 FQGTGA. The length of the CDR3 is 14 residues. The CDR3 sequence is CASSLNVGGYEQYF. The CDR3 DNA reads TGTGCCAGCAGCTTAAACGTAGGGGGGTACGAGCAGTACTTC.

The rearrangement joins TRBV7-9 to TRBJ2-1; 16 bases agree with TRBD2. This CDR3 comprises 17 residues. V gave up 5 bases and J gave up 6 bases; unmatched junction bases: 7. Germline V lookup: CDR1 SEHNR, CDR2 FQNEAQ (reference sequence). Here the CDR3 DNA reads TGTGCCAGCAGCCTCGGGACTAGCGGGGGGGCCAGCAATGAGCAGTTCTTC. Residues: CASSLGTSGGASNEQFF.

This clone was counted once. This chain links TRBV9 with TRBJ2-5; D is possibly TRBD1 (5 bases). The CDR3 consists of 14 residues. The V end was cut by 0 bases, the J end by 4 bases, with 10 bases between. CDR1 SGDLS and CDR2 YYNGEE come from the germline V gene. This chain's CDR3 is CASSVGTFIETQYF. In DNA form, the CDR3 reads TGTGCCAGCAGCGTAGGGACATTCATAGAGACCCAGTACTTC.

The rearrangement joins TRBV19 to TRBJ1-3, with 10 bases aligning to TRBD1. The CDR3 consists of 16 residues. With V trimmed by 4 bases and J by 4 bases, 7 bases remained unmatched. The germline gives CDR1 LNHDA, CDR2 SQIVND (reference sequence). CDR3 sequence: CASSTRQGASGNTIYF. CDR3 nucleotides: TGTGCCAGTAGTACGCGACAGGGGGCGTCGGGAAACACCATATATTTT.

This sequence joins TRBV14 and TRBJ1-1; weak D call: TRBD1 (5 bases). This CDR3 has 14 residues. Trimming pared 4 bases from V and 1 base from J, leaving 10 bases between. Germline V gene lookup returns CDR1 SGHDN and CDR2 FVKESK. This chain's CDR3 is CASSPRERNTEAFF. CDR3 nucleotide sequence: TGTGCCAGCAGCCCCAGGGAGCGGAACACTGAAGCTTTCTTT.